This T cell receptor beta chain comes out of a study of cytomegalovirus exposure and HLA in healthy donors. PCR primers comprised 60 Vbeta and 13 Jbeta primers. In the original workflow: Later reanalysis found around 74 million unique TCR beta chains, 10 million to 14 million of them shared. Sequencing used immunoSEQ multiplex PCR; TCRdb keeps in-frame clones, though not all of them. Clonal size and the V and J genes are those of that table, whereas D and trimming came from the DNA. The sample carries 130,000 or so clones, roughly 70% recorded once. Germline CDR1 is SGDLS and CDR2 is YYNGEE. CDR3 length equals 14 residues. Trimming took off 0 bases at V and 6 bases at J, with 10 bases between the two ends.

The sequence came from a man between 40 and 49 years old in good health and CMV-seropositive. The source material was PBMCs. This chain links TRBV9 with TRBJ2-1; D not certain. CDR3 sequence: CASSVVADRNEQFF. The CDR3 region has the DNA TGTGCCAGCAGCGTAGTGGCTGATCGCAATGAGCAGTTCTTC.